These T cell receptor beta chains were read from a single sample in a study of T cell responses to AZD1222 COVID-19 vaccine. The protocol was immunoSEQ multiplex PCR, while the TCRdb copy is restricted to in-frame clones and leaves out a portion. The table lists 85,000 to 100,000 clones, roughly 93% of them singletons. Specimen: peripheral blood, collected on day 0 of AZD1222 vaccination. These receptors all come from an adult in good health. The CDR3 runs from the conserved cysteine through the conserved F or W. The order of the fields is D gene, clone size, V gene, J gene, CDR3 DNA, CDR3 protein. The D gene is left open where the match is weak. The size entry is marked missing in some rows and otherwise reads once, few, many or a size class.

d_gene: NA
abundance: NA
v_gene: TRBV5-4
j_gene: TRBJ1-2
CDR3nt: TGTGCCAGCAGCTTGATAGGGAAGGGCTACACCTTC
CDR3aa: CASSLIGKGYTF

d_gene: NA
abundance: NA
v_gene: TRBV10-3
j_gene: TRBJ2-6
CDR3nt: TGTGCCATCAGTTCACCAGGGGCGGGAGGGGCCAACGTCCTGACTTTC
CDR3aa: CAISSPGAGGANVLTF

d_gene: NA
abundance: NA
v_gene: TRBV27
j_gene: TRBJ1-5
CDR3nt: TGTGCCAGCAGTTTAGGGAGGGGGCAGCCCCAGCATTTT
CDR3aa: CASSLGRGQPQHF

d_gene: NA
abundance: once
v_gene: TRBV7-9
j_gene: TRBJ1-1
CDR3nt: TGTGCCAGCAGCTTACTCGCGCCAACTGAAGCTTTCTTT
CDR3aa: CASSLLAPTEAFF

d_gene: NA
abundance: NA
v_gene: TRBV19
j_gene: TRBJ1-4
CDR3nt: TGTGCCAGTAGTAAGGCAGGTGCAACTAATGAAAAACTGTTTTTT
CDR3aa: CASSKAGATNEKLFF

d_gene: NA
abundance: NA
v_gene: TRBV18
j_gene: TRBJ1-5
CDR3nt: TGTGCCAGCTCGCAAGGATTGAGTCAGCCCCAGCATTTT
CDR3aa: CASSQGLSQPQHF

d_gene: NA
abundance: NA
v_gene: TRBV3-1/TRBV3-2
j_gene: TRBJ1-1
CDR3nt: TGTGCCAGCAGCCAAAACAGTGAAGCTTTCTTT
CDR3aa: CASSQNSEAFF

d_gene: NA
abundance: NA
v_gene: TRBV6-6
j_gene: TRBJ1-6
CDR3nt: TGTGCCAGCAGTTTCAGGGATAATTCACCCCTCCACTTT
CDR3aa: CASSFRDNSPLHF

d_gene: NA
abundance: NA
v_gene: TRBV4-3
j_gene: TRBJ1-2
CDR3nt: TGCGCCAGCAGCCAAGTTCCAGGTGCCTATGGCTACACCTTC
CDR3aa: CASSQVPGAYGYTF

d_gene: TRBD1
abundance: NA
v_gene: TRBV6-5
j_gene: TRBJ1-2
CDR3nt: TGTGCCAGCAGTTACCACAGGGGCCCCTATGGCTACACCTTC
CDR3aa: CASSYHRGPYGYTF

d_gene: TRBD2
abundance: NA
v_gene: TRBV5-1
j_gene: TRBJ2-5
CDR3nt: TGCGCCAGCAGCTTGGCTCTGGCGGGAGTGGAGACCCAGTACTTC
CDR3aa: CASSLALAGVETQYF

d_gene: TRBD2
abundance: NA
v_gene: TRBV4-3
j_gene: TRBJ2-1
CDR3nt: TGCGCCAGCAGCCAAGAACCGGGACTAGCGTACAATGAGCAGTTCTTC
CDR3aa: CASSQEPGLAYNEQFF

d_gene: TRBD1
abundance: few
v_gene: TRBV28
j_gene: TRBJ1-4
CDR3nt: TGTGCCAGCAGTTACACAGGGGCGGCAACTAATGAAAAACTGTTTTTT
CDR3aa: CASSYTGAATNEKLFF